This T cell receptor beta chain was recovered during a study of blood T cell repertoires in COVID-19 (dated by TCRdb to about 2020). For context, the study as a whole: Samples covering the acute and convalescent phases of COVID-19 were provided by collaborators in the United States, Italy and Spain. Where HLA class I and class II types were available, the types were taken from metadata supplied by the sample provider, not from assay-based typing. Deeply sampled blood TCRbeta repertoires from subjects exposed to, actively infected with, or recovered from COVID-19 were included in the dataset. The prospective study material was composed of cDNA or gDNA derived from T cells, B-cell-depleted T cells, or PBMCs. The repertoires were released in a freely available public database intended as a resource for research on the immune response to SARS-CoV-2. A de-identified subject ID, COVID-19 status, age in years and sex were almost always included in the sample metadata. Samples came from the ongoing ImmuneRACE study (first 160 participants) plus 1,254 subjects from 6 global collaborators. Results and caveats for the whole study, not just this receptor: Clinical and demographic metadata were provided uncurated, with the amount varying by source and participant.

Enrolling through a virtual design, the prospective study's participants ranged in age from about 18 to 89 years and lived across 24 United States geographic areas. Cohort assignment in the prospective study relied on participant-reported clinical history from a screening survey and a study questionnaire. ImmuneRACE Cohort 3 recovered participants were defined by two consecutive negative NP/OP PCR tests, healthcare professional clearance, or symptom resolution. In the prospective study, whole blood, serum and a nasopharyngeal or oropharyngeal swab were collected from each participant by mobile phlebotomists. Participants in the prospective study had the option to provide additional blood draws and questionnaires over a roughly 2-month period. Blood samples from the prospective study were shipped frozen or at room temperature prior to DNA extraction. This clone was seen a few times. What antigen it recognizes has not been identified. Base-call qualities are not available, and no considerably larger clone is one nucleotide away.

As encoded in the germline V gene, CDR1 is ENHRY while CDR2 is SYGVKD. Including cysteine and phenylalanine, the CDR3 has 14 amino acids. The only DNA kept is the CDR3, 42 bases in frame from the first base. The junction shows trimming of 6 bases on V and 5 bases on J, and the gene matches do not reach 7 bases of it. TCRbeta CDR3 regions were amplified from genomic DNA using the immunoSEQ Assay, a bias-controlled multiplex PCR. On the study's bioinformatics: Within the assay, amplification of reference gene primers was used to estimate how many nucleated cells each sample contained. To quantify the absolute abundance of each unique TCRbeta CDR3 rearrangement, sequence reads were collapsed and filtered. For each sample, productive Simpson clonality was calculated as the square root of Simpson's diversity index over productive rearrangements. The immuneACCESS repertoire file appears here via TCRdb, limited to in-frame rearrangements. These files lack a portion of the clones; in checked studies, under half of the deficit traces to unresolved V genes, and the cause of the others is not known. V, J and clone size were drawn from that table, and D and trimming were deduced from the DNA. The table for this sample lists under 300,000 clones; approximately 85% of them were counted only once. Approximately 2% of the sample belongs to the ten largest clones.

The sequence joins TRBV10-3 to TRBJ2-1, and TRBD2 matches 7 of the central bases. Source material: PBMCs or T cells enriched from blood (not recorded which). This TCR was sampled from a woman aged 50 to 65 who had recovered from COVID-19. CDR3 sequence: CAISLLAENNEQFF. The DNA sequence is given as TGTGCCATCAGCCTGCTAGCGGAGAACAATGAGCAGTTCTTC.